A single sample is the source of the 16 T cell receptor beta chains below, sequenced in a study of blood T cell repertoires in COVID-19 (dated by TCRdb to the early 2020s). Library construction relied on the immunoSEQ multiplex PCR assay. The immuneACCESS repertoire file appears here via TCRdb, limited to in-frame rearrangements. These files lack a portion of the clones; in checked studies, under half of the deficit traces to unresolved V genes, and the cause of the others is not known. In all, the sample holds roughly 250,000 clones, and 70% to 90% of those were seen once. Of the sample, over 0.95% falls within the top ten clones. Input material: peripheral blood. Receptors were obtained from a man in his forties with acute or convalescent COVID-19.

V is TRBV28 and J is TRBJ1-5; D may be TRBD1 (6 bases). From germline, CDR1 is MDHEN and CDR2 SYDVKM. V dropped 3 bases and J dropped 1 base, with 16 bases sitting between them. The CDR3 is 17 amino acids. CDR3 residues: CASSFMGSQGSNQPQHF. The CDR3 bases are TGTGCCAGCAGTTTCATGGGCAGTCAGGGGAGCAATCAGCCCCAGCATTTT.

The chain joins TRBV2 to TRBJ1-5; TRBD1 agrees at 9 bases. V trimming: 4 bases; J trimming: 7 bases; junction bases outside the gene matches: 5. This CDR3 region has 14 residues. Germline V gene sequence: CDR1 SNHLY, CDR2 FYNNEI. This CDR3 reads CASSGTGVEQPQHF. The CDR3, as DNA: TGTGCCAGCAGTGGGACAGGGGTGGAACAGCCCCAGCATTTT.

This clone was recorded only once. V gene TRBV2 combines with J gene TRBJ2-2, with 7 bases matching TRBD1. The CDR3 extends over 15 amino acids. CDR1 is SNHLY and CDR2 is FYNNEI in the germline V gene. V shed 8 bases and J 2 bases; nucleotides not matched to a gene: 8. The CDR3 here is CASRGTDENTGELFF. The DNA for the CDR3 is TGTGCCAGCCGAGGGACAGACGAAAACACCGGGGAGCTGTTTTTT.

V usage is TRBV11-2 and J usage is TRBJ1-2, with 8 bases identical to TRBD1. Germline lookup yields CDR1 SGHAT and CDR2 FQNNGV. The ends lost 5 bases at V and 6 bases at J; junction bases unmatched: 8. The CDR3 is 14 residues long. The CDR3 DNA sequence: TGTGCCAGCAGCCATCCTGGACAGGGCAATGGCTACACCTTC. Its translation is CASSHPGQGNGYTF.

The chain recombines TRBV6-5 with TRBJ2-3; TRBD2 is a possible D gene (5 bases). Between the trimmed V and J ends, which lost 6 bases and 5 bases, there was a span of 12 bases. This CDR3 is 13 amino acids long. CDR1 and CDR2 from the germline V gene are MNHEY and SVGAGI. CDR3 protein: CASSGEIEDTQYF. The CDR3 bases are TGTGCCAGCAGCGGGGAGATAGAAGATACGCAGTATTTT.

This chain uses TRBV11-2 with TRBJ2-5; D unresolved. Germline V gene sequence: CDR1 SGHAT, CDR2 FQNNGV. Trimming pared 6 bases from V and 5 bases from J, leaving 7 bases between. The CDR3 is 11 amino acids. The DNA of the CDR3 is TGTGCCAGCAGTTCCGGGGAGACCCAGTACTTC. Residues: CASSSGETQYF.

The chain combines TRBV18 with TRBJ2-6; perhaps TRBD1 as D (6 bases). The ends were cut back, 3 bases at V and 4 bases at J, with 19 bases in the middle. CDR3 size: 18 residues. Germline CDR1 is KGHSH and CDR2 is LQKENI. The chain's CDR3 is CASSPTPTGSRGANVLTF. CDR3 bases: TGTGCCAGCTCACCTACCCCGACAGGTTCTAGAGGGGCCAACGTCCTGACTTTC. Supplemented by reference TRBV18 and TRBJ2-6, the full variable domain reads NAGVMQNPRHLVRRRGQEARLRCSPMKGHSHVYWYRQLPEEGLKFMVYLQKENIIDESGMPKERFSAEFPKEGPSILRIQQVVRGDSAAYFCASSPTPTGSRGANVLTFGAGSRLTVL.

The V and J genes are TRBV12-5 and TRBJ2-5, with 11 bases matching TRBD2. CDR3 length: 13 residues. Germline V gene data show CDR1 as LGHNT and CDR2 as FRNRAP. With 9 bases clipped from V and 3 bases from J, the junction kept 3 bases outside the gene matches. This CDR3 is CARLTSGEETQYF. The CDR3 coding sequence is TGTGCTAGGTTGACTAGCGGGGAAGAGACCCAGTACTTC.

The chain uses TRBV4-1 and TRBJ2-7; no clear D. Germline loops: CDR1 MGHRA, CDR2 YSYEKL. Trimming removed 3 bases from V and 4 bases from J, with 10 bases in between. The CDR3 is 13 amino acids. The CDR3 sequence is CASSHWVGYEQYF. In DNA form, the CDR3 reads TGCGCCAGCAGCCATTGGGTCGGGTACGAGCAGTACTTC.

The gene calls are TRBV24-1 and TRBJ1-3, with D possibly matching TRBD1 (5 bases). V lost 4 bases, J lost 2 bases, and 11 bases lay in between. There are 15 residues in the CDR3. Germline V gives CDR1 KGHDR, CDR2 SFDVKD. The CDR3 DNA sequence: TGTGCCACCAGTGACGGACAAACTGCTGGAAACACCATATATTTT. Encoded protein: CATSDGQTAGNTIYF.

The gene calls are TRBV27 and TRBJ2-5; D gene uncertain. With 6 bases removed from V and 1 base from J, the gap between germline ends came to 12 bases. Looked up from germline, CDR1 is MNHEY and CDR2 is SMNVEV (reference sequence). The CDR3 extends over 14 amino acids. CDR3 DNA sequence: TGTGCCAGCAGCCCGCTAGACTCCCAAGAGACCCAGTACTTC. Protein product: CASSPLDSQETQYF.

Written as DNA, the CDR3 is TGTGCCAGCAGCTACGACAGGCGGACTGAAGCTTTCTTT. Translated, it gives CASSYDRRTEAFF. The V call is TRBV5-6, the J call TRBJ1-1, with D tentatively TRBD1 (6 bases). Trimming shortened V by 3 bases and J by 5 bases, and 11 bases separated the two germline ends. Germline V gene sequence: CDR1 SGHDT, CDR2 YYEEEE. The CDR3 consists of 13 residues.

The J gene is TRBJ2-1, the V gene TRBV7-2, with 7 bases fitting TRBD1. This CDR3 is 14 amino acids long. Trimming took 5 bases from V and 8 from J; bases not matched to a gene: 9. Germline CDR1 is SGHTA and CDR2 is FQGNSA. The CDR3 DNA is TGTGCCAGCAGCACGGTGACAGGGTCCCATGAGCAGTTCTTC. Amino acids: CASSTVTGSHEQFF.

This chain connects TRBV5-1 to TRBJ2-2; D perhaps matches TRBD2 (5 bases). CDR3 length: 16 residues. V was shortened by 4 bases and J by 0 bases, with 13 bases between the two germline ends. Germline loops: CDR1 SGHRS, CDR2 YFSETQ. The CDR3 spells CASSLATTSNTGELFF. In DNA form, the CDR3 reads TGCGCCAGCAGCCTAGCAACAACCTCGAACACCGGGGAGCTGTTTTTT.

The V gene is TRBV28, the J gene TRBJ1-5; a possible D gene is TRBD1 (6 bases). This CDR3 is built from 19 residues. V was pared by 2 bases and J by 4 bases, with 24 bases between. The germline gives CDR1 MDHEN, CDR2 SYDVKM. DNA of the CDR3: TGTGCCAGCAGTTTAGCTCATTGGGCCCCAGGGGAAGGTAATCAGCCCCAGCATTTT. Residues: CASSLAHWAPGEGNQPQHF.

This CDR3 is CASSLEGKRETQYF. In DNA, the CDR3 is TGTGCCAGCAGCTTAGAGGGGAAAAGAGAGACCCAGTACTTC. The chain recombines TRBV7-2 with TRBJ2-5; D possibly corresponds to TRBD1 (5 bases). V shed 1 base and J shed 4 bases, with 10 bases lying between them. Germline V lookup: CDR1 SGHTA, CDR2 FQGNSA. This CDR3 is built from 14 residues.